Listed below are T cell receptor beta chains from one sample, sequenced in a study of CD8+ T cells in alopecia areata. Assay used: immunoSEQ multiplex PCR; TCRdb lists only in-frame clones, some missing. The sample lists some 200,000 clones, roughly three fifths seen once, with 4% to 6% in the top ten. Input material: CD8+ T cells sorted from blood. The origin of the receptors is a human donor in good health. Each CDR3 is given with its conserved first and last residue. A D gene is named only where the DNA matches it firmly. A row's size may be missing; if present it is once, few, many or a size class.

TGTGCCAGCAGTCTGGCCTCCTACAGGAACACTGAAGCTTTCTTT CASSLASYRNTEAFF . TRBV6-5 . TRBJ1-1
TGTGCCAGCAGTGACCCATGGGGCACTGAAGCTTTCTTT CASSDPWGTEAFF . TRBV7-9 large TRBJ1-1
TGTGCCAGCAGTCCCGGGACAGGGGATTTAGCTTTCTTT CASSPGTGDLAFF TRBD1 TRBV6-5 . TRBJ1-1
TGCGCCAGCAGCCCAAAATGGACAGATGAACGCAATGAGCAGTTCTTC CASSPKWTDERNEQFF . TRBV5-1 . TRBJ2-1
TGTGCCTGGAGCCCCGGGACAGGCGATCAGCCCCAGCATTTT CAWSPGTGDQPQHF TRBD1 TRBV30 few TRBJ1-5
TGTGCTAGTGGTTTGGCGACTAGCACAGATACGCAGTATTTT CASGLATSTDTQYF . TRBV12-5 few TRBJ2-3
TGTGCCAGCAGCTTAGAGGCGGGGGCCTACAATGAGCAGTTCTTC CASSLEAGAYNEQFF TRBD2 TRBV7-6 few TRBJ2-1
TGTGCCAGCAGATCGGACACAGATACGCAGTATTTT CASRSDTDTQYF . TRBV2 . TRBJ2-3
TGTGCCAGCAGTGAAGGACAGGGGGGCACAGATACGCAGTATTTT CASSEGQGGTDTQYF TRBD1 TRBV6-4 medium-sized TRBJ2-3
TGTGCCAGCAGCTACAGGGGTGATGGCTACACCTTC CASSYRGDGYTF TRBD1 TRBV5-4 . TRBJ1-2
TGCGCCAGCAGCTTGTCGCGCGTAATGAACACTGAAGCTTTCTTT CASSLSRVMNTEAFF . TRBV5-1 few TRBJ1-1
TGCAGTGCCAGTGAAGCTTTCTTT CSASEAFF . TRBV20-1 . TRBJ1-1
TGCGCCAGCAGCTTGGAAGTTGGGTCCTACGAGCAGTACTTC CASSLEVGSYEQYF . TRBV5-1 many TRBJ2-7
TGTGCCTGGAGTGTGACACCTTTCTATGGCTACACCTTC CAWSVTPFYGYTF . TRBV30 . TRBJ1-2
TGTGCCAGCAGCTTAATTTGGGGGGGGCAAGAGACCCAGTACTTC CASSLIWGGQETQYF TRBD2 TRBV7-6 . TRBJ2-5
TGCGCCAGCAGCCTTTGGAATGAGCAGTTCTTC CASSLWNEQFF . TRBV4-1 . TRBJ2-1
TGTGCCAGCATGACAGGGGGCAGTGGCTACACCTTC CASMTGGSGYTF TRBD1 TRBV27 . TRBJ1-2
TGCGCCAGCAGCCAAGACGCGGGGGACAATTATGGCTACACCTTC CASSQDAGDNYGYTF . TRBV4-1 . TRBJ1-2
TGTGCCAGCAGTCAGGGGGACAATCAGCCCCAGCATTTT CASSQGDNQPQHF TRBD1 TRBV9 . TRBJ1-5
TGTGCCAGCAGCCCTGGACAGGCAAATTCACCCCTCCACTTT CASSPGQANSPLHF TRBD1 TRBV27 . TRBJ1-6
TGCAGCGTGGGGACTTTCGACTCTGGAAACACCATATATTTT CSVGTFDSGNTIYF . TRBV29-1 . TRBJ1-3
TGCGCCAGCAGCCTTGAGCAGATGCAGGCTGAAGCTTTCTTT CASSLEQMQAEAFF . TRBV4-1 . TRBJ1-1
TGTGCCAGCAGCCCTAAAGCGGGGGGACGCGAGACCCAGTACTTC CASSPKAGGRETQYF TRBD2 TRBV7-9 . TRBJ2-5
TGTGCCAGCAGCTTCCCCGGATCGGGGCAGTCCTACGAGCAGTACTTC CASSFPGSGQSYEQYF . TRBV7-9 . TRBJ2-7
TGTGCCAGCAGTCCGGGACAGGGAGAATATTCACCCCTCCACTTT CASSPGQGEYSPLHF TRBD1 TRBV6-5 few TRBJ1-6
TGTGCCAGCAGCGTGAGTAGCGGGGGTAAAGGGAATGAGCAGTTCTTC CASSVSSGGKGNEQFF TRBD2 TRBV9 . TRBJ2-1
TGTGCCAGCAGCTTAGTAGGCAGTACTACCCTCCAAGAGACCCAGTACTTC CASSLVGSTTLQETQYF . TRBV11-2 . TRBJ2-5
TGCAGCGTTCCGACGGAAACCGGGGAGCTGTTTTTT CSVPTETGELFF . TRBV29-1 . TRBJ2-2
TGCAGCGTTGTTGGGGGCAGGGGTTTAACCGATGAGCAGTTCTTC CSVVGGRGLTDEQFF . TRBV29-1 . TRBJ2-1
TGCGCCAGTAGTTTCGGACAGGGGAACGAAAAACTGTTTTTT CASSFGQGNEKLFF TRBD1 TRBV23-1 . TRBJ1-4
TGTGCCAGCAGCTTAGGGGGACTATACTTGGTTAACACAGATACGCAGTATTTT CASSLGGLYLVNTDTQYF TRBD2 TRBV7-2 . TRBJ2-3
TGTGCCAGCAGCCTAGACAGGACCCCGTACAATGAGCAGTTCTTC CASSLDRTPYNEQFF . TRBV5-6 once TRBJ2-1
TGCGCCAGCAGCTTGACAGGTAACAATGAGCAGTTCTTC CASSLTGNNEQFF . TRBV5-1 . TRBJ2-1
TGTGCCAGCAGCTTAGGGCGGGGGCCGTACGAGCAGTACTTC CASSLGRGPYEQYF . TRBV13 . TRBJ2-7
TGTGCCAGCAGCCTAAGCCGTAATGAGCAGTTCTTC CASSLSRNEQFF . TRBV13 . TRBJ2-1
TGTGCCAGCAGTTCCGGGACCGGCTACGAGCAGTACTTC CASSSGTGYEQYF . TRBV27 . TRBJ2-7
TGCGCCAGCAGCCCCGGCCGGGGAGGGACCTACGAGCAGTACTTC CASSPGRGGTYEQYF TRBD2 TRBV5-1 . TRBJ2-7
TGTGCCAGCAGTTTTGACGTGTCGTTGGGATCCCTCCACTTT CASSFDVSLGSLHF . TRBV27 few TRBJ1-6
TGTGCCTGGACGGCAGTGCAGGGCTCTGAGCAGTACTTC CAWTAVQGSEQYF . TRBV30 . TRBJ2-7
TGTGCCAGCAGCCCAGCGTCCCGGCTAGCGGGATGGGATGAGCAGTTCTTC CASSPASRLAGWDEQFF TRBD2 TRBV7-9 . TRBJ2-1
TGTGCCAGCAGCTACTCCGGGACCCTCGGGTACTTC CASSYSGTLGYF . TRBV7-2 . TRBJ2-4
TGTGCCAGCAGCGCCCTAGCGGGGGGAGGATTCGGCACAGATACGCAGTATTTT CASSALAGGGFGTDTQYF TRBD2 TRBV5-6 once TRBJ2-3
TGTGCCAGCCTACAGGGGACTGAAGCTTTCTTT CASLQGTEAFF TRBD1 TRBV19 . TRBJ1-1
TGTGCCAGCAGCTCTGATTGGGGGGGGAGGCCAGATACGCAGTATTTT CASSSDWGGRPDTQYF TRBD2 TRBV7-2 . TRBJ2-3
TGCGCCAGCAGCCCGAGCCCGGTAGGTCAGCCCCAGCATTTT CASSPSPVGQPQHF . TRBV4-1 . TRBJ1-5
TGTGCCAGTGGGAACGGGGACTCCTACGAGCAGTACTTC CASGNGDSYEQYF . TRBV11-2 . TRBJ2-7
TGTGCCTGGATGCCAGGGGTGAACACTGAAGCTTTCTTT CAWMPGVNTEAFF . TRBV30 . TRBJ1-1
TGTGCCAGCAGCCGGCCCAGCGGCGCTAGCACAGATACGCAGTATTTT CASSRPSGASTDTQYF . TRBV7-9 few TRBJ2-3
TGCGCCAGCAGCCAAGACCCGTCGGTGGGTTGGGGCACAGATACGCAGTATTTT CASSQDPSVGWGTDTQYF . TRBV4-1 few TRBJ2-3
TGCAGCGTTGATGGGGGGCCCTACAATGAGCAGTTCTTC CSVDGGPYNEQFF . TRBV29-1 . TRBJ2-1
TGCGCCAGCAGCGGCCCCGACACGAATCAGTACTTC CASSGPDTNQYF . TRBV5-1 . TRBJ2-4
TGTGCCAGCACCCGGGTGAACTATGGCTACACCTTC CASTRVNYGYTF . TRBV28 . TRBJ1-2
TGCGCCAGCAGCCACAGGCTACAGGGGGCGGATTCACCCCTCCACTTT CASSHRLQGADSPLHF TRBD1 TRBV4-1 once TRBJ1-6
TGTGCCAGCAGTGACGGGGGGGATACGCAGTATTTT CASSDGGDTQYF . TRBV6-4 . TRBJ2-3
TGCGCCAGCAGCCAGACCCAAACTGGCCGGGACTACGAGCAGTACTTC CASSQTQTGRDYEQYF . TRBV4-1 . TRBJ2-7
TGTGCCAGCAGCTCTCAAGGGGCAAGTCAGCCCCAGCATTTT CASSSQGASQPQHF . TRBV5-6 . TRBJ1-5
TGTGCCAGCACCCCCTGGGTCAGGGGGGACACTGAAGCTTTCTTT CASTPWVRGDTEAFF TRBD1 TRBV7-2 few TRBJ1-1